Below, one TCR beta chain is given with its context. What it recognizes is unknown. The sample belongs to a study of shared clonotypes between healthy human individuals. Study conclusions and caveats: Though the depth was large, rarefaction showed that sorted-subset sequencing was incomplete. Expectations were that clonotype sharing among donors would be affected by sequencing depth.

The junction had 15 bases not matched to a gene; V was cut back by 2 bases and J by 0 bases. The germline V gene has CDR1 SGHTA and CDR2 FQGTGA. CDR3 length equals 21 residues. Across several immunoSEQ plates, the genomic DNA of each subset was split evenly. Under the authors' procedure: Filtering was not the same, since immunoSEQ gave junction-only sequences without quality scores. Sequencing was performed with immunoSEQ multiplex PCR; in TCRdb, only in-frame clones are kept and a portion is missing. V and J calls and clone size are as listed in that table; D and trimming were resolved from the DNA. The table includes 1.4 million to 1.5 million clones, around 95% detected once.

Sequenced sample: naive CD4+ T cells sorted from blood. The subset was: CD45RA+ positively selected. The rearrangement joins TRBV7-3 to TRBJ2-1; 11 bases match TRBD2. This sequence was found in a man aged 25-45 years in good health. The CDR3 region has the DNA TGTGCCAGCAGCTTATTTCCGCGGGCTAGCGGGAGGAGAAGCTCCTACAATGAGCAGTTCTTC. Amino acid sequence: CASSLFPRASGRRSSYNEQFF.